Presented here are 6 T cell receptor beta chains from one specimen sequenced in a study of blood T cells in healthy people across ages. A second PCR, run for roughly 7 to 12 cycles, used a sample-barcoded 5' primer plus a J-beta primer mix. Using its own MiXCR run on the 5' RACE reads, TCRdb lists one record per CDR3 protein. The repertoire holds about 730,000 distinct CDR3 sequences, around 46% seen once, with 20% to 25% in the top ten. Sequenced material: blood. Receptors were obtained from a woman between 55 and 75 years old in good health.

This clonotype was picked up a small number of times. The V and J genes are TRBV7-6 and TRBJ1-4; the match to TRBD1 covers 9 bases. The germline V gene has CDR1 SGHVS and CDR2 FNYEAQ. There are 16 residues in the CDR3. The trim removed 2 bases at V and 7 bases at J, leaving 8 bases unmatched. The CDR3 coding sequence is TGTGCCAGCAGCTTAAGAACAGGACAGGGGACTGAAAAACTGTTTTTT. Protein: CASSLRTGQGTEKLFF.

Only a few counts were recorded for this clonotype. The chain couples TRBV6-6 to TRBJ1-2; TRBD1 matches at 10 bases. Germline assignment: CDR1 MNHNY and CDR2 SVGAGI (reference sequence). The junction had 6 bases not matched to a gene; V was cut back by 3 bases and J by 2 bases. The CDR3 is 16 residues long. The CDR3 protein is CASSYKGQGPNYGYTF. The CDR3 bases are TGTGCCAGCAGTTATAAGGGACAGGGGCCGAACTATGGCTACACCTTC.

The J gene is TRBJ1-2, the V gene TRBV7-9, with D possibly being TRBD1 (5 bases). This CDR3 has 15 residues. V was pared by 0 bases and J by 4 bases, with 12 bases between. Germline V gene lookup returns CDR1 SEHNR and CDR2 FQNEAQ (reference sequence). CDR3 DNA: TGTGCCAGCAGCTTAGCGTTGGGGGATTCCTATGGCTACACCTTC. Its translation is CASSLALGDSYGYTF.

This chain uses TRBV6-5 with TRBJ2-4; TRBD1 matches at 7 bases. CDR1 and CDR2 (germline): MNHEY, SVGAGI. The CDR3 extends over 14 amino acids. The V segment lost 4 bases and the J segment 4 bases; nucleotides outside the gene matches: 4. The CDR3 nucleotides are TGTGCCAGCAGTTTCCGGGACAGTAAAAACATTCAGTACTTC. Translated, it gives CASSFRDSKNIQYF.

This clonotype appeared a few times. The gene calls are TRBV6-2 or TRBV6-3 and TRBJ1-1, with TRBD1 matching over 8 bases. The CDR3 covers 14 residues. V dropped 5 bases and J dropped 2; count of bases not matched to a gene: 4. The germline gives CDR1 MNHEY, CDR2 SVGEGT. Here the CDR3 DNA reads TGTGCCAGCAGTCAAGACAGGGGCAACACTGAAGCTTTCTTT. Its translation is CASSQDRGNTEAFF.

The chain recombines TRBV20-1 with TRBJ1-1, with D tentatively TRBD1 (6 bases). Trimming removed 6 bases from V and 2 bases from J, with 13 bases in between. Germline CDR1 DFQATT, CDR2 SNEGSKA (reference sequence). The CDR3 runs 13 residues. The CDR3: CSAPPGHNTEAFF. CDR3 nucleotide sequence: TGCAGTGCCCCCCCGGGACATAACACTGAAGCTTTCTTT.